These 5 T cell receptor beta chains were sequenced from one sample in a study of blood T cell repertoires in COVID-19. Here immunoSEQ multiplex PCR was the method, and the copy in TCRdb shows in-frame clones only, minus some. Of 250,000 to 400,000 clones listed, roughly 90% are singletons. Specimen: PBMCs or T cells enriched from blood (not recorded which). The source is a man between 60 and 75 years old who had recovered from COVID-19.

This clone was observed once. The CDR3 DNA reads TGTGCCAGCTCAGCAGACAGGGGGTACGAGCAGTACTTC. Encoded protein: CASSADRGYEQYF. This chain links TRBV18 with TRBJ2-7, with 9 bases aligning to TRBD1. Germline V CDR1 and CDR2: KGHSH, LQKENI. The CDR3 is 13 residues long. Trimming took 5 bases from V and 4 from J; bases not matched to a gene: 3.

The CDR3 nucleotides are TGTGCCAGCAGCCTCGGATCGGGAGCAAACACCATATATTTT. It codes for CASSLGSGANTIYF. The rearrangement uses TRBV14 and TRBJ1-3; D uncertain. This CDR3 spans 14 amino acids. V lost 4 bases and J 6 bases, leaving 13 bases between the germline ends. Germline CDR1 and CDR2: SGHDN and FVKESK.

CDR3 DNA sequence: TGTGCCAGCAGTTTAACGGGGCGGGACAGGGGGGCTCGTGGCTACACCTTC. Translation gives CASSLTGRDRGARGYTF. The chain is built from TRBV27 and TRBJ1-2, with 11 bases lining up with TRBD1. The length of the CDR3 is 17 residues. With 2 bases clipped from V and 7 bases from J, the junction kept 12 bases outside the gene matches. The germline V gene encodes CDR1 MNHEY and CDR2 SMNVEV (reference sequence).

The chain links TRBV27 to TRBJ1-2; 7 bases line up with TRBD1. V gave up 5 bases and J gave up 1 base; unmatched junction bases: 7. There are 15 residues in the CDR3. CDR1 is MNHEY, CDR2 SMNVEV, per germline (reference sequence). CDR3 coding DNA: TGTGCCAGCAGTCCCGACAGGGAAATTAACTATGGCTACACCTTC. This encodes CASSPDREINYGYTF.

This chain uses TRBV6-5 with TRBJ2-1, with 7 bases identical to TRBD1. After removal of 7 bases from V and 4 bases from J, the junction contained 10 bases not matched to a gene. The germline V gene has CDR1 MNHEY and CDR2 SVGAGI. The CDR3 is made up of 15 amino acids. CDR3 residues: CASTRQGSAYNEQFF. The CDR3 bases are TGTGCCAGCACCAGACAGGGATCGGCATACAATGAGCAGTTCTTC.